The present T cell receptor beta chain was sequenced within a study of cytomegalovirus exposure and HLA in healthy donors. Sequenced by immunoSEQ multiplex PCR; TCRdb stores in-frame clones only, minus some. The table records 190,000 or so clones, about 79% of them present only once. Looked up from germline, CDR1 is SGHVS and CDR2 is FQNEAQ. V was clipped by 6 bases and J by 2 bases; unmatched bases: 12. The CDR3 contains 16 residues. Material: PBMCs. V gene TRBV7-8 combines with J gene TRBJ1-2; 7 bases agree with TRBD1. The sequence came from a woman between 25 and 40 years old in good health and CMV-seropositive. In DNA, the CDR3 is TGTGCCAGCAGTGTTATGGCGGGACAGATGAACTATGGCTACACCTTC. The encoded protein is CASSVMAGQMNYGYTF.